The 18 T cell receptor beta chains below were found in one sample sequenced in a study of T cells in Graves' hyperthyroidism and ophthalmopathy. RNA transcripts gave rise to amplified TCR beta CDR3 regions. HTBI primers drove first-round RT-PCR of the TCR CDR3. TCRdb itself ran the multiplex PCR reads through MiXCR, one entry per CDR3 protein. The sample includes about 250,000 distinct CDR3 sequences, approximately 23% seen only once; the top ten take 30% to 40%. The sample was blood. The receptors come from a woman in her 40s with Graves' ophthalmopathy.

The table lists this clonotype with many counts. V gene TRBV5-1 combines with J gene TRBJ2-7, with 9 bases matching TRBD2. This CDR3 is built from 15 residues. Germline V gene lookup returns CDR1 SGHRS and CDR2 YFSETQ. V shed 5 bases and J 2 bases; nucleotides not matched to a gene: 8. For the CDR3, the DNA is TGCGCCAGCAGTCAACTAGCGGGCTCCGCCTACGAGCAGTACTTC. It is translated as CASSQLAGSAYEQYF.

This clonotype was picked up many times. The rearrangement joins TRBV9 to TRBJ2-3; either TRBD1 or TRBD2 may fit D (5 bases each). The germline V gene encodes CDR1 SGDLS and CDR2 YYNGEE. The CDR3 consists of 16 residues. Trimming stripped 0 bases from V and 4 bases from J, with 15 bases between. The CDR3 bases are TGTGCCAGCAGCGTAGCTGGGGGAGATGGGGCAGATACGCAGTATTTT. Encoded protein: CASSVAGGDGADTQYF.

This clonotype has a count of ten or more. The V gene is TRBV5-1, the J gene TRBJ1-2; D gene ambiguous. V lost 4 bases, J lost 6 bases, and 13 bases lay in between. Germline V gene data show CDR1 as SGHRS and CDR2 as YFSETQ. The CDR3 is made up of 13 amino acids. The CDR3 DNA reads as TGCGCCAGCAGCCCCGCCGGGTATGATGGCTACACCTTC. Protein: CASSPAGYDGYTF.

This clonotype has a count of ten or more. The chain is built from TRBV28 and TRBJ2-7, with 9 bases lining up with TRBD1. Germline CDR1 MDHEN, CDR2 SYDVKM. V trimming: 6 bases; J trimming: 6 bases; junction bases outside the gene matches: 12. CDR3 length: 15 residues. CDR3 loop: CASSGTGSGAGEQYF. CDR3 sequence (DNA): TGTGCCAGCAGCGGGACAGGGTCGGGAGCTGGCGAGCAGTACTTC.

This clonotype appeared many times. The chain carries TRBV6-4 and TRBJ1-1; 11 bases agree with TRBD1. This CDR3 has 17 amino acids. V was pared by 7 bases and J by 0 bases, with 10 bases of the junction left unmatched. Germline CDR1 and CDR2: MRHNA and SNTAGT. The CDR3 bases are TGTGCCAGCAAGAGGGACAGGGGGGGGACCTTGAACACTGAAGCTTTCTTT. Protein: CASKRDRGGTLNTEAFF.

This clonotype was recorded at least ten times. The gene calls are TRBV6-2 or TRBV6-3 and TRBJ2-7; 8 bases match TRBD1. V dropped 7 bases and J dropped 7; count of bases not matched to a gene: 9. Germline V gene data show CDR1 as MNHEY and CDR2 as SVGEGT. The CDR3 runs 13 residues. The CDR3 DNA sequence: TGTGCCAGCACGCAGGGGGCATCTCGGGAGCAGTACTTC. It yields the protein CASTQGASREQYF.

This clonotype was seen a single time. The CDR3 region has the DNA TGTGCCATCAGGGACACAGACGACTATGGCTACACCTTC. Its protein is CAIRDTDDYGYTF. The chain joins TRBV6-1 to TRBJ1-2; D might be TRBD1 (6 bases). CDR1 and CDR2 (germline): MNHNS, SASEGT. This CDR3 comprises 13 residues. V lost 10 bases and J 3 bases, leaving 15 bases between the germline ends.

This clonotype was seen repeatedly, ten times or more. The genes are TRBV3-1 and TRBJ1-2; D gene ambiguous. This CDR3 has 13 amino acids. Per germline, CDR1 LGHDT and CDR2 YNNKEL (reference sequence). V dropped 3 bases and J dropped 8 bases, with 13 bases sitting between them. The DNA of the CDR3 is TGTGCCAGCAGCCAGGCACGAGGGAGCGGCTACACCTTC. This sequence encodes CASSQARGSGYTF.

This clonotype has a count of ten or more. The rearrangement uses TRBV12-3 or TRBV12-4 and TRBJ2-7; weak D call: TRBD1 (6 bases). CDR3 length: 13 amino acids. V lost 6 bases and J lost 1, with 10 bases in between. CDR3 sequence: CASRPTGSYEQYF. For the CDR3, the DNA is TGTGCCAGCAGACCGACAGGATCCTACGAGCAGTACTTC.

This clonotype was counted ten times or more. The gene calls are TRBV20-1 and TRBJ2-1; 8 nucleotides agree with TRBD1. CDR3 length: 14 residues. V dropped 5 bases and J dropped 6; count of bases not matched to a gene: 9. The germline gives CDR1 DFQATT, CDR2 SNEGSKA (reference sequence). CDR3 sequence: CSAADRGRGNEQFF. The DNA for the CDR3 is TGCAGTGCTGCCGACAGGGGCAGGGGCAATGAGCAGTTCTTC.

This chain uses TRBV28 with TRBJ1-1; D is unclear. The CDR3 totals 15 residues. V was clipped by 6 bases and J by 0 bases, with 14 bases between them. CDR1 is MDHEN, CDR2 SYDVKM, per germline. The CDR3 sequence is CASSPYWTVNTEAFF. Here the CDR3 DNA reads TGTGCCAGCAGCCCCTACTGGACGGTGAACACTGAAGCTTTCTTT.

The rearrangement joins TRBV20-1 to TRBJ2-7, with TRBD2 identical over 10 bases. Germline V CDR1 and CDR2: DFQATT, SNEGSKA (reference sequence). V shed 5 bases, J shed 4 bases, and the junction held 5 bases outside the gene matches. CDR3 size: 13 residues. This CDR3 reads CSASGTSEYEQYF. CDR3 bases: TGCAGTGCTTCCGGGACTAGCGAATACGAGCAGTACTTC.

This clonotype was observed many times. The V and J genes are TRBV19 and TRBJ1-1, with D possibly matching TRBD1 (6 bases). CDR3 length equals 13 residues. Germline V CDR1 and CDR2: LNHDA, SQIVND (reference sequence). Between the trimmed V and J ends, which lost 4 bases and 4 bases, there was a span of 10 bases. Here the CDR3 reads CASSTGVATEAFF. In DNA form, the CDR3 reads TGTGCCAGTAGTACAGGGGTAGCCACTGAAGCTTTCTTT. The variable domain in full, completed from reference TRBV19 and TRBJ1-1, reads DGGITQSPKYLFRKEGQNVTLSCEQNLNHDAMYWYRQDPGQGLRLIYYSQIVNDFQKGDIAEGYSVSREKKESFPLTVTSAQKNPTAFYLCASSTGVATEAFFGQGTRLTVV.

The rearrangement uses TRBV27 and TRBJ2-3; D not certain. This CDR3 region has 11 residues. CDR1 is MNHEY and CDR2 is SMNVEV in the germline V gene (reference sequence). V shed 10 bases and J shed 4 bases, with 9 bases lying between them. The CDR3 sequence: CATWGADTQYF. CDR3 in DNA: TGTGCCACCTGGGGTGCAGATACGCAGTATTTT.

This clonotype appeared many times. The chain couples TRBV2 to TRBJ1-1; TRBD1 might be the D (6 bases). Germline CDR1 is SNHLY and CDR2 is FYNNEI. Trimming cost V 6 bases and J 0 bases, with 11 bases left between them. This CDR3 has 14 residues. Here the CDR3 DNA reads TGTGCCAGCAGCGGGGGGCGTCTGAACACTGAAGCTTTCTTT. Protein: CASSGGRLNTEAFF.

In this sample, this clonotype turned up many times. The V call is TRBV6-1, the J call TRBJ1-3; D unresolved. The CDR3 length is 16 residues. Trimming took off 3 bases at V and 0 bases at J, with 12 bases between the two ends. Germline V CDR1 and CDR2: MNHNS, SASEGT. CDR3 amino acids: CASSDGRTFSGNTIYF. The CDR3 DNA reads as TGTGCCAGCAGTGACGGCAGGACCTTCTCTGGAAACACCATATATTTT.

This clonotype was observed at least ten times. The CDR3 sequence is CASSRRGLAGGDRYEQYF. The CDR3 DNA follows: TGTGCCAGCAGTCGCCGGGGACTAGCGGGAGGGGACCGGTACGAGCAGTACTTC. The chain employs TRBV4-2 and TRBJ2-7; 16 nucleotides line up with TRBD2. V was clipped by 6 bases and J by 4 bases; unmatched bases: 12. From germline, CDR1 is LGHNA and CDR2 YNFKEQ. The length of the CDR3 is 18 residues.

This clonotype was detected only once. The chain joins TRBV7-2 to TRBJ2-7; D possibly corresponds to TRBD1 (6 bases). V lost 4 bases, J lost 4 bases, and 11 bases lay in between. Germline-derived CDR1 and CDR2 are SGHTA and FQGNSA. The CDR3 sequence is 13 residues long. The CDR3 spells CASSYYGQYEQYF. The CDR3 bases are TGTGCCAGCAGCTACTATGGACAGTACGAGCAGTACTTC.